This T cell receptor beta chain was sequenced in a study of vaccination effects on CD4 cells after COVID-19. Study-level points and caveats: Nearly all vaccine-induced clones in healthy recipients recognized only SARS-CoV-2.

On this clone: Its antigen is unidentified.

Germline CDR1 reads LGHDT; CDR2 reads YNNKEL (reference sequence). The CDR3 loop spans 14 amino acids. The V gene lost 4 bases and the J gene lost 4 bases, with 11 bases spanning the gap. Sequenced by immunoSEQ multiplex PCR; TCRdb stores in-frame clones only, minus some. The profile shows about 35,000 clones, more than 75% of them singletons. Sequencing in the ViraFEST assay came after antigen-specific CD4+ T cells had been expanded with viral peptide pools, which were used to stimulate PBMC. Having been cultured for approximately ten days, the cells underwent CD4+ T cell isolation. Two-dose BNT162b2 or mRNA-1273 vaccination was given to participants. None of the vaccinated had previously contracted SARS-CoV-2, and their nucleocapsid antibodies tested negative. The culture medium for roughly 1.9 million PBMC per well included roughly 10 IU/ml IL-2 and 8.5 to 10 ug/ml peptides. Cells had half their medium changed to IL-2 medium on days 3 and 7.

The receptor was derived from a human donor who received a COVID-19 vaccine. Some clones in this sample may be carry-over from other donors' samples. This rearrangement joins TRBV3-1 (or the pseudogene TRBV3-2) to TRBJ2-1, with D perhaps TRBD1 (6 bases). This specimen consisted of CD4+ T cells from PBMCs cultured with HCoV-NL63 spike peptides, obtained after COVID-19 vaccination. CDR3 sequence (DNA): TGTGCCAGCAGCCGAGTAACAGGGTACAATGAGCAGTTCTTC. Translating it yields CASSRVTGYNEQFF.